These 3 T cell receptor beta chains originate from one sample sequenced in a study of blood T cell repertoires in COVID-19. The table came from immunoSEQ multiplex PCR; TCRdb's copy has only in-frame clones and leaves some out. Among about 210,000 clones, roughly 85% were seen once, and the ten largest hold approximately 5%. Sequencing was carried out using peripheral blood. The receptor set was obtained from a man aged 50-60 years with COVID-19, enrolled during active disease.

The rearrangement uses TRBV7-8 and TRBJ1-1, with TRBD1 as a possible D gene (5 bases). Between the trimmed V and J ends, which lost 5 bases and 7 bases, there was a span of 11 bases. CDR1 is SGHVS, CDR2 FQNEAQ, per germline. The CDR3 is 12 amino acids. Here the CDR3 DNA reads TGTGCCAGCAGCCATGGGGGACTTGAAGCTTTCTTT. Protein sequence: CASSHGGLEAFF.

This clone was observed a few times. The chain is built from TRBV13 and TRBJ2-2; 16 bases match TRBD2. V was clipped by 5 bases and J by 5 bases; unmatched bases: 11. CDR3 length: 19 residues. Germline V gene lookup returns CDR1 PRHDT and CDR2 FYEKMQ (reference sequence). CDR3 sequence reads: CASSQEGLAGGPRTGELFF. The CDR3 DNA is TGTGCCAGCAGCCAAGAGGGACTAGCGGGGGGGCCCAGGACCGGGGAGCTGTTTTTT. Full variable domain (remainder filled in from reference TRBV13 and TRBJ2-2): AAGVIQSPRHLIKEKRETATLKCYPIPRHDTVYWYQQGPGQDPQFLISFYEKMQSDKGSIPDRFSAQQFSDYHSELNMSSLELGDSALYFCASSQEGLAGGPRTGELFFGEGSRLTVL.

CDR3 in DNA: TGTGCCAGCAGCTTAAACATAGGCGGGACAGACCTTATCAATCAGCCCCAGCATTTT. Its protein is CASSLNIGGTDLINQPQHF. The chain employs TRBV7-2 and TRBJ1-5, with 7 positions matching TRBD1. Trimming cost V 2 bases and J 3 bases; bases outside gene matches: 16. Germline CDR1 and CDR2: SGHTA and FQGNSA. The CDR3 consists of 19 residues. The full variable domain, rest sourced from reference TRBV7-2 and TRBJ1-5, is GAGVSQSPSNKVTEKGKDVELRCDPISGHTALYWYRQSLGQGLEFLIYFQGNSAPDKSGLPSDRFSAERTGGSVSTLTIQRTQQEDSAVYLCASSLNIGGTDLINQPQHFGDGTRLSIL.